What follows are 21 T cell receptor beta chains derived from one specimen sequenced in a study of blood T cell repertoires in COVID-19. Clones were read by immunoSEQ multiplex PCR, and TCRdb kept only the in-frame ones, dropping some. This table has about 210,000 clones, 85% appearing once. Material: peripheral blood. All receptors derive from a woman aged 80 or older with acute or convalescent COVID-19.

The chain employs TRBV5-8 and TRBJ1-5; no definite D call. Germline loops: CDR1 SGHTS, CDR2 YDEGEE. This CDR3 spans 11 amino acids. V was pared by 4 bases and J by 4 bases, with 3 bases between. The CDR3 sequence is CASSLNQPQHF. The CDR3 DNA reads TGTGCCAGCAGCCTGAATCAGCCCCAGCATTTT.

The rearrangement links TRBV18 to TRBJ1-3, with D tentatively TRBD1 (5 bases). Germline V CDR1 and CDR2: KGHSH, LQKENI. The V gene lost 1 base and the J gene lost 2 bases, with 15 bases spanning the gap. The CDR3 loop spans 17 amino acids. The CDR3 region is CASSPLPAGSTGNTIYF. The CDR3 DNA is TGTGCCAGCTCACCACTACCCGCAGGGTCAACTGGAAACACCATATATTTT. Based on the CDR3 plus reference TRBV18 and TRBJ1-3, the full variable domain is NAGVMQNPRHLVRRRGQEARLRCSPMKGHSHVYWYRQLPEEGLKFMVYLQKENIIDESGMPKERFSAEFPKEGPSILRIQQVVRGDSAAYFCASSPLPAGSTGNTIYFGEGSWLTVV.

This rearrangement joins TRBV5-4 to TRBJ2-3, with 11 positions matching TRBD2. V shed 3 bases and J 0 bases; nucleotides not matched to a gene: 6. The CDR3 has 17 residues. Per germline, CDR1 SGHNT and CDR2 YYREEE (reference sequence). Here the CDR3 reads CASSSASGRISTDTQYF. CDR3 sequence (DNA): TGTGCCAGCAGCTCCGCTAGCGGGAGGATAAGCACAGATACGCAGTATTTT.

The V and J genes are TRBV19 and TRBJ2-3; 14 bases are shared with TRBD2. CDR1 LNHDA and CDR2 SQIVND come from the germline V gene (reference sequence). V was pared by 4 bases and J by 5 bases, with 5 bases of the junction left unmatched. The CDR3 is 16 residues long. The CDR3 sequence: CASSTRLAGGIDTQYF. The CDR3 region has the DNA TGTGCCAGTAGTACCAGACTAGCGGGAGGGATAGATACGCAGTATTTT.

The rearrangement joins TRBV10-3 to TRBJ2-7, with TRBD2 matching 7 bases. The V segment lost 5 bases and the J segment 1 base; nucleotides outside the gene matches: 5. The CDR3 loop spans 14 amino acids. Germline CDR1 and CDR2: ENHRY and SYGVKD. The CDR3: CAISPSGTSYEQYF. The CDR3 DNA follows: TGTGCCATCAGTCCTAGCGGAACATCCTACGAGCAGTACTTC.

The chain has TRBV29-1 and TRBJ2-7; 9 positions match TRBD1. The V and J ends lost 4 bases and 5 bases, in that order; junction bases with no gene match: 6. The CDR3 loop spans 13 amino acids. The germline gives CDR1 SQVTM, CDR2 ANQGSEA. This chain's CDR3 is CSVGATGGDEQYF. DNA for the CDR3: TGCAGCGTTGGGGCCACAGGGGGCGACGAGCAGTACTTC.

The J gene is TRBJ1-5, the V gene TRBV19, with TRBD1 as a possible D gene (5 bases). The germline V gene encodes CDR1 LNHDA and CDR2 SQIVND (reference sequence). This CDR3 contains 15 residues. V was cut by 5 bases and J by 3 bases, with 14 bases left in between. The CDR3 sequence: CASSSGVRVNQPQHF. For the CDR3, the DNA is TGTGCCAGTAGTTCGGGGGTCAGGGTCAATCAGCCCCAGCATTTT.

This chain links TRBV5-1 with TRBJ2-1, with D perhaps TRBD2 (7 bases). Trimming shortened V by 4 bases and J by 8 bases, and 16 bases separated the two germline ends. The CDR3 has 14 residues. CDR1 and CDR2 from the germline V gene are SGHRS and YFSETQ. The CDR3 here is CASSAWRGGDEQFF. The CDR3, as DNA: TGCGCCAGCAGCGCCTGGAGGGGGGGAGATGAGCAGTTCTTC. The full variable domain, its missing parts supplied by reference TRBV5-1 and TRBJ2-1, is KAGVTQTPRYLIKTRGQQVTLSCSPISGHRSVSWYQQTPGQGLQFLFEYFSETQRNKGNFPGRFSGRQFSNSRSEMNVSTLELGDSALYLCASSAWRGGDEQFFGPGTRLTVL.

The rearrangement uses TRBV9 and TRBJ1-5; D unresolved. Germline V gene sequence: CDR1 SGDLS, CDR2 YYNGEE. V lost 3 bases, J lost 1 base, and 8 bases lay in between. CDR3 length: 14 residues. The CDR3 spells CASSAGRSNQPQHF. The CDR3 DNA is TGTGCCAGCAGCGCCGGCAGGAGCAATCAGCCCCAGCATTTT.

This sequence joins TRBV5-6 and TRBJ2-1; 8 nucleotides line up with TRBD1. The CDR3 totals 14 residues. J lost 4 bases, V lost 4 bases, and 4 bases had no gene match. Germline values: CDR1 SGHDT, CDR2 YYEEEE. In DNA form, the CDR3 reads TGTGCCAGCAGCCGCTACAGGGGGTACAATGAGCAGTTCTTC. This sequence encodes CASSRYRGYNEQFF.

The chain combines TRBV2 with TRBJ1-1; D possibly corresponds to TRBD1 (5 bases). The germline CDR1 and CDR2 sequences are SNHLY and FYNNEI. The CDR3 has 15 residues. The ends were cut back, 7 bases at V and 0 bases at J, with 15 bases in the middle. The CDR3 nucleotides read TGTGCCAGCATCCCCCGGGGGACTCTGAACACTGAAGCTTTCTTT. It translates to CASIPRGTLNTEAFF.

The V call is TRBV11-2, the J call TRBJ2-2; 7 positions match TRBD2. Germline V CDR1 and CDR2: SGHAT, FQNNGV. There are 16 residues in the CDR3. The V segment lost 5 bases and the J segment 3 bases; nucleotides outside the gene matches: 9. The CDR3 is CASSPPGGSHTGELFF. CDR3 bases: TGTGCCAGCAGCCCTCCTGGCGGGAGTCACACCGGGGAGCTGTTTTTT.

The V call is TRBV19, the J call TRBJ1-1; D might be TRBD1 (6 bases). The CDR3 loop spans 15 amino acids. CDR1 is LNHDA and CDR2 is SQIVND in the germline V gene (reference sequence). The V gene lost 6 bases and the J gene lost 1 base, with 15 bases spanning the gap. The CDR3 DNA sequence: TGTGCCAGTAGAGTAGTCGGGGGGCCGAACACTGAAGCTTTCTTT. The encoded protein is CASRVVGGPNTEAFF. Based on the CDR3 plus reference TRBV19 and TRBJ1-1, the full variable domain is DGGITQSPKYLFRKEGQNVTLSCEQNLNHDAMYWYRQDPGQGLRLIYYSQIVNDFQKGDIAEGYSVSREKKESFPLTVTSAQKNPTAFYLCASRVVGGPNTEAFFGQGTRLTVV.

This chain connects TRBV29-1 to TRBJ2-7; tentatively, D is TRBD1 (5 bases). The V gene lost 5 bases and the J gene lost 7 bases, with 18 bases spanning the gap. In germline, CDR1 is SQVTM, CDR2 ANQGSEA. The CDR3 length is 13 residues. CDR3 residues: CSVYRTPGEEQYF. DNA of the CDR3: TGCAGCGTTTACAGGACACCCGGAGAGGAGCAGTACTTC.

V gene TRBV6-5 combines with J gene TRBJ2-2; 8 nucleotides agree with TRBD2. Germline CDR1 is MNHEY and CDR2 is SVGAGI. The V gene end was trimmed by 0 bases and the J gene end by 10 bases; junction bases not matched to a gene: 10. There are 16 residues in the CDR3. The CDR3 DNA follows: TGTGCCAGCAGTTACTCGGGGACTAGATCTGAGACGGAGCTGTTTTTT. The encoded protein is CASSYSGTRSETELFF.

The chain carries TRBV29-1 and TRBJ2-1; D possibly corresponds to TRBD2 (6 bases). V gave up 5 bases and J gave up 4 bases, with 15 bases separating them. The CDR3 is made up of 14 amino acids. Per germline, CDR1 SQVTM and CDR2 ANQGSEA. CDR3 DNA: TGCAGCGTTCGAAGAGGGACTCGTTACAATGAGCAGTTCTTC. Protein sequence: CSVRRGTRYNEQFF.

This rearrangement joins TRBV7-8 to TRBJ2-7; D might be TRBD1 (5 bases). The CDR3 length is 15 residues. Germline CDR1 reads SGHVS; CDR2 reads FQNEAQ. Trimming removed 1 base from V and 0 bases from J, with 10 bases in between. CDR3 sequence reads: CASSLVQVSSYEQYF. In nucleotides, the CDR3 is TGTGCCAGCAGCTTAGTACAGGTCAGCTCCTACGAGCAGTACTTC.

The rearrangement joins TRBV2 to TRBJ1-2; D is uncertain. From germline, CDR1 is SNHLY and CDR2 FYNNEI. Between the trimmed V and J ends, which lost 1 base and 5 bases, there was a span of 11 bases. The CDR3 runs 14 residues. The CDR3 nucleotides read TGTGCCAGCAGTGAAGGAGCATCCCTGTATGGCTACACCTTC. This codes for CASSEGASLYGYTF.

The CDR3 bases are TGTGCCACGCGGGACTATACGCAGTATTTT. It is translated as CATRDYTQYF. The genes are TRBV6-6 and TRBJ2-3, with D maybe TRBD2 (6 bases). This CDR3 is built from 10 residues. The germline V and J ends were trimmed by 10 bases and 7 bases, with 9 bases remaining between them. CDR1 MNHNY and CDR2 SVGAGI come from the germline V gene (reference sequence).

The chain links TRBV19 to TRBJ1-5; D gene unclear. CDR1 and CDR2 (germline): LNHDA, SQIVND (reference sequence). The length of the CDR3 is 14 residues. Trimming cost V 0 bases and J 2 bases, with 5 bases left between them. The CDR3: CASSIDAGNQPQHF. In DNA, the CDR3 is TGTGCCAGTAGTATAGACGCGGGCAATCAGCCCCAGCATTTT.

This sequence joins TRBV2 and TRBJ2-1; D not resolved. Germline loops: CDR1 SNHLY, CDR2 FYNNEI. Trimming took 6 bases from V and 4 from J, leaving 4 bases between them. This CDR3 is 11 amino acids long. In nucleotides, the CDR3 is TGTGCCAGCAGACTATACAATGAGCAGTTCTTC. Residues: CASRLYNEQFF.